This T cell receptor (beta chain) was identified during a study of T cell responses to AZD1222 COVID-19 vaccine. Study-wide results and caveats: Just 6 or 7 AZD1222 recipients were seropositive at baseline. Within unmutated variant regions lay the reported targets of nearly half of spike-specific TCRs.

V lost 5 bases and J lost 11, with 24 bases in between. Germline V gene sequence: CDR1 LNHDA, CDR2 SQIVND (reference sequence). The CDR3 is 15 residues long. Sequencing used immunoSEQ multiplex PCR; TCRdb keeps in-frame clones, though not all of them. Of around 120,000 clones listed, 88% were seen once; the top ten hold 18%. A remark on this clone: Antigen specificity is unknown.

This chain uses TRBV19 with TRBJ1-1; D gene ambiguous. Sequenced here: peripheral blood, sampled on day 0 of MenACWY control vaccination. This receptor was identified in an adult in good health. The CDR3 coding sequence is TGTGCCAGTAGTTCCCACACCCGGCGCCACTGGACGGCTTTCTTT. Its translation: CASSSHTRRHWTAFF.